The 10 T cell receptor beta chains below were found in one sample sequenced in a study of T cell repertoires in cytomegalovirus infection. Each CDR3 protein gets one entry after TCRdb re-called the reads with MiXCR. Among 630,000 or so distinct CDR3 sequences listed, about 24% were seen once. The sample was CD8+ T cells from PBMCs. The receptors shown here come from a human donor in good health (CMV status not recorded). Some clones in this sample may be carry-over from other donors' samples.

This chain joins TRBV20-1 and TRBJ2-7, with D perhaps TRBD1 (6 bases). Germline lookup yields CDR1 DFQATT and CDR2 SNEGSKA (reference sequence). This CDR3 is 14 amino acids long. The V end lost 8 bases, the J end lost 3 bases, and 20 bases lay between the germline ends. The CDR3 region is CSSTGPDSLYEQYV. Written as DNA, the CDR3 is TGCAGTTCGACAGGACCTGACAGTCTCTACGAGCAGTACGTC.

This sequence joins TRBV27 and TRBJ2-7, with 8 bases identical to TRBD1. Germline V gene sequence: CDR1 MNHEY, CDR2 SMNVEV (reference sequence). The V and J ends lost 6 bases and 6 bases, in that order; junction bases with no gene match: 7. The CDR3 has 13 residues. The DNA of the CDR3 is TGTGCCAGCAGCTACGGACAGGGCACCGAGCAGTACTTC. This codes for CASSYGQGTEQYF.

Worth noting for this clonotype: A much larger clonotype is one base distant, so this may be a read error. The V gene is TRBV6-5, the J gene TRBJ1-2; weak D call: TRBD1 (5 bases). Germline CDR1 and CDR2: MNHEY and SVGAGI. This CDR3 is 19 amino acids long. V shed 5 bases and J shed 6 bases, with 31 bases lying between them. The CDR3 DNA is TGTGCCAGCAGTGACTACGATTTCCCGGGACTTCCACAAGTCGATGGCTACACCTTC. It translates to CASSDYDFPGLPQVDGYTF.

This clonotype was observed a handful of times. This chain uses TRBV9 with TRBJ2-2; the match to TRBD2 covers 8 bases. Germline CDR1 and CDR2: SGDLS and YYNGEE. The CDR3 consists of 17 residues. The V gene end was trimmed by 0 bases and the J gene end by 0 bases; junction bases not matched to a gene: 4. CDR3 nucleotide sequence: TGTGCCAGCAGCGTAGCCCGGGGGGGCCCGAACACCGGGGAGCTGTTTTTT. Translation gives CASSVARGGPNTGELFF.

This clonotype turned up a few times. The chain carries TRBV6-2 or TRBV6-3 and TRBJ2-3; D is uncertain. The CDR3 extends over 13 amino acids. The germline V gene encodes CDR1 MNHEY and CDR2 SVGEGT. Trimming shortened V by 11 bases and J by 2 bases, and 14 bases separated the two germline ends. The CDR3 is CARDGFFTDTQYF. The CDR3 bases are TGTGCCCGCGACGGGTTCTTCACAGATACGCAGTATTTT.

On this clonotype itself: In this CDR3 the conserved last residue, phenylalanine or tryptophan, is missing, so a read error is likely. This sequence joins TRBV28 and TRBJ1-5, with TRBD1 matching over 8 bases. Trimming cost V 2 bases and J 4 bases; bases outside gene matches: 4. The germline V gene encodes CDR1 MDHEN and CDR2 SYDVKM. The CDR3 runs 15 residues. CDR3 region: CASSLVTGGNQPQHL. CDR3 coding DNA: TGTGCCAGCAGTTTAGTTACAGGGGGGAATCAGCCCCAGCATTTG.

This clonotype has at least ten counts. The J gene is TRBJ1-6, the V gene TRBV29-1, with a tentative D call TRBD1 (5 bases). CDR1 and CDR2 from the germline V gene are SQVTM and ANQGSEA. The CDR3 sequence is 14 residues long. The CDR3 DNA is TGCACCCCCTGGGAGGGACTCAATAATTCACCCCTCCACTTT. Amino acids: CTPWEGLNNSPLHF.

This clonotype was counted ten times or more. V and J are TRBV28 and TRBJ2-1; D is perhaps TRBD2 (5 bases). This CDR3 region has 16 residues. Per the germline V gene, CDR1 is MDHEN and CDR2 is SYDVKM. Trimming removed 6 bases at V and 1 base at J, with 16 bases between. The CDR3, as DNA: TGTGCCAGCAGCTCCGTACGATCGGGGTCCTACAATGAGCAGTTCTTC. Its translation: CASSSVRSGSYNEQFF.

This clonotype has ten or more counts. The chain has TRBV7-9 and TRBJ1-6, with a weak D call TRBD1 (5 bases). The CDR3 runs to 14 residues. Germline V gene lookup returns CDR1 SEHNR and CDR2 FQNEAQ (reference sequence). Trimming pared 1 base from V and 8 bases from J, leaving 9 bases between. In DNA form, the CDR3 reads TGTGCCAGCAGCTTAGAGACAGACTATTCACCCCTCCACTTT. Amino acids: CASSLETDYSPLHF.

This sequence joins TRBV5-5 and TRBJ1-5; tentative D call: TRBD1 (6 bases). The V end lost 3 bases, the J end lost 5 bases, and 12 bases lay between the germline ends. The CDR3 spans 14 residues. From germline, CDR1 is SGHKS and CDR2 YYEKEE (reference sequence). CDR3 DNA sequence: TGTGCCAGCAGCTCAGTCAGGGGAGATCAGCCCCAGCATTTT. Its translation is CASSSVRGDQPQHF.